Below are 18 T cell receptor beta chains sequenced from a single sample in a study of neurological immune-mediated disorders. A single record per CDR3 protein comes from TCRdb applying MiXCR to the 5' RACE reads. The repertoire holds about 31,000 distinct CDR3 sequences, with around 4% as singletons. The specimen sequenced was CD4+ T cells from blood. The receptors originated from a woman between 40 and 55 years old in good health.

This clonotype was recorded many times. The CDR3 bases are TGCAGTGCTAAGACTAGCGGGGGGCAGATCAATACGATCAATGAGCAGTTCTTC. Encoded protein: CSAKTSGGQINTINEQFF. The chain links TRBV20-1 to TRBJ2-1; TRBD2 aligns across 13 bases. Germline V gives CDR1 DFQATT, CDR2 SNEGSKA (reference sequence). The CDR3 sequence is 18 residues long. J gave up 6 bases and V 4 bases, and 15 bases lay outside the gene matches.

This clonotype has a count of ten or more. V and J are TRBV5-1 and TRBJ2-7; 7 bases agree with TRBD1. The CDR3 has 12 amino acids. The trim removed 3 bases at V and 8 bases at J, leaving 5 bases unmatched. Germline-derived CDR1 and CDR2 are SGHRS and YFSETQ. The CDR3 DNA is TGCGCCAGCAGCTCAGACAGGGCTCAGCAGTACTTC. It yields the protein CASSSDRAQQYF.

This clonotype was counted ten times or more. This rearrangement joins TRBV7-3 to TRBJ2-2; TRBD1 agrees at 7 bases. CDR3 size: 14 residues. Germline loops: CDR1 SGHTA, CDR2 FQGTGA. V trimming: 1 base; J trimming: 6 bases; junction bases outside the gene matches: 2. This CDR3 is CASSLSQGAGELFF. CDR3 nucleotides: TGTGCCAGCAGCTTAAGTCAGGGGGCCGGGGAGCTGTTTTTT.

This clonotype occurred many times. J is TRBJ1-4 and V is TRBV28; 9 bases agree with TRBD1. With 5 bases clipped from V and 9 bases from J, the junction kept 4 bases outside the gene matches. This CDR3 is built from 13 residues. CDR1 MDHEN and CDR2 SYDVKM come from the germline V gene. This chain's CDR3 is CASSVGQGQKLFF. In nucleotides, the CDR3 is TGTGCCAGCAGTGTGGGACAGGGCCAAAAACTGTTTTTT.

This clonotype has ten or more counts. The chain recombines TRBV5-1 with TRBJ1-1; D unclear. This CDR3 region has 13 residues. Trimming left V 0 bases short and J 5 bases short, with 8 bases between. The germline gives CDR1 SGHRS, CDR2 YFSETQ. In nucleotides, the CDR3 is TGCGCCAGCAGCTTGGAGAGGGAAACTGAAGCTTTCTTT. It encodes CASSLERETEAFF.

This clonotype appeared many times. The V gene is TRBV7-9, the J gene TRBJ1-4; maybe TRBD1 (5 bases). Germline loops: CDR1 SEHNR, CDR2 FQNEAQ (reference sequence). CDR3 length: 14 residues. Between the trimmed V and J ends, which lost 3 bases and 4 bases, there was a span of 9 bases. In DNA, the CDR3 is TGTGCCAGCAGCTTCGACAGAAATAATGAAAAACTGTTTTTT. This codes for CASSFDRNNEKLFF. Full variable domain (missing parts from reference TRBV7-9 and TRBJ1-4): DTGVSQNPRHKITKRGQNVTFRCDPISEHNRLYWYRQTLGQGPEFLTYFQNEAQLEKSRLLSDRFSAERPKGSFSTLEIQRTEQGDSAMYLCASSFDRNNEKLFFGSGTQLSVL.

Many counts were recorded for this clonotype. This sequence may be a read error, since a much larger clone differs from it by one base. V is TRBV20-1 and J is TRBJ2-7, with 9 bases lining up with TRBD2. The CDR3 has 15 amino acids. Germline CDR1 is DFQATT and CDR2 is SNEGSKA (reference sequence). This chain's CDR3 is CSAGDPLAGTYEQYF. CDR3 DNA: TGCAGTGCTGGAGATCCCCTAGCGGGAACCTACGAGCAGTACTTC.

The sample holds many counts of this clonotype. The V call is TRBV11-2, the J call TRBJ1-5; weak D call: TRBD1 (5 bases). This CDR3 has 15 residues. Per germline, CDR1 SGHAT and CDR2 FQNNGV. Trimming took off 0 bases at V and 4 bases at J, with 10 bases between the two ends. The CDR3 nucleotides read TGTGCCAGCAGCTTAGATGGGGGGAATAATCAGCCCCAGCATTTT. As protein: CASSLDGGNNQPQHF.

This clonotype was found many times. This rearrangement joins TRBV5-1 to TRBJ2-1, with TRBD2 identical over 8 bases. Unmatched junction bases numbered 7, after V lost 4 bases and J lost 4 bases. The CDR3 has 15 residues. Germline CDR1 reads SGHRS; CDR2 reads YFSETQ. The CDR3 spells CASSPRAGAYNEQFF. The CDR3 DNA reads TGCGCCAGCAGCCCCCGAGCGGGAGCTTACAATGAGCAGTTCTTC.

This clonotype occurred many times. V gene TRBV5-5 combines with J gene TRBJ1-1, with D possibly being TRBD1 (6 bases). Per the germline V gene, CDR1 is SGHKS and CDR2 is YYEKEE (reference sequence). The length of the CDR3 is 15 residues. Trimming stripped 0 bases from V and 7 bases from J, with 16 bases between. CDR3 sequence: CASSLDRSGAGEAFF. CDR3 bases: TGTGCCAGCAGCTTGGATCGCTCAGGGGCGGGTGAAGCTTTCTTT.

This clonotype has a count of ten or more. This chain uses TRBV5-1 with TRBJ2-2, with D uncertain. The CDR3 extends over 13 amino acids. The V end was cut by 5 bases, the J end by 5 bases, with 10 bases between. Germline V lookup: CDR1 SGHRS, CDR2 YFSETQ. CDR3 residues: CASSSTSTGELFF. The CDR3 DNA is TGCGCCAGCAGTTCGACTTCGACCGGGGAGCTGTTTTTT.

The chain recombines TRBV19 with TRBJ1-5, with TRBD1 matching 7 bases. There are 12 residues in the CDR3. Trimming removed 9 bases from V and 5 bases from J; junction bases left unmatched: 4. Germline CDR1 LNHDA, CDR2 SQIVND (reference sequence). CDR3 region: CASATGDQPQHF. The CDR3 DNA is TGTGCCAGCGCAACAGGGGATCAGCCCCAGCATTTT.

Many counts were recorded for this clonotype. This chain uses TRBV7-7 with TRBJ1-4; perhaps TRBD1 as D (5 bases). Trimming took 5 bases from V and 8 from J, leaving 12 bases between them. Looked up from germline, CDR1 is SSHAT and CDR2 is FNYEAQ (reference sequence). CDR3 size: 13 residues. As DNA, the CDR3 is TGTGCCAGCAGCCTGGACATAGGGGAAAAACTGTTTTTT. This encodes CASSLDIGEKLFF. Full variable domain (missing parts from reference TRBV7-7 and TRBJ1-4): GAGVSQSPRYKVTKRGQDVTLRCDPISSHATLYWYQQALGQGPEFLTYFNYEAQPDKSGLPSDRFSAERPEGSISTLTIQRTEQRDSAMYRCASSLDIGEKLFFGSGTQLSVL.

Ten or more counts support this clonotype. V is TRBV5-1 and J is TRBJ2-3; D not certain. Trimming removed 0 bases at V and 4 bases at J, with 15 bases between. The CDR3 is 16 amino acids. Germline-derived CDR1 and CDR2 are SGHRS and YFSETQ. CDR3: CASSLGPPQGSDTQYF. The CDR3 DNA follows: TGCGCCAGCAGCTTGGGGCCGCCCCAAGGATCAGATACGCAGTATTTT.

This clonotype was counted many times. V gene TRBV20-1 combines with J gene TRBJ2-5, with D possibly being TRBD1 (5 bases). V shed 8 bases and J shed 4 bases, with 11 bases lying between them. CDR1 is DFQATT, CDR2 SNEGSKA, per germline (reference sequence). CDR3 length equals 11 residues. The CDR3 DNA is TGCAGTTCAACCCAGGGAGAGACCCAGTACTTC. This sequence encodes CSSTQGETQYF.

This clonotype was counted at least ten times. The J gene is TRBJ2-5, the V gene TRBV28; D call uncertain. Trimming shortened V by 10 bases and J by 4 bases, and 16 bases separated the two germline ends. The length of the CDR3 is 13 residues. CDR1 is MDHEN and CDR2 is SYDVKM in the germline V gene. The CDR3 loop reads CAIAFGWGETQYF. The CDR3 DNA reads TGTGCCATCGCGTTCGGGTGGGGAGAGACCCAGTACTTC. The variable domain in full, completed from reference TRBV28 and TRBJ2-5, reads DVKVTQSSRYLVKRTGEKVFLECVQDMDHENMFWYRQDPGLGLRLIYFSYDVKMKEKGDIPEGYSVSREKKERFSLILESASTNQTSMYLCAIAFGWGETQYFGPGTRLLVL.

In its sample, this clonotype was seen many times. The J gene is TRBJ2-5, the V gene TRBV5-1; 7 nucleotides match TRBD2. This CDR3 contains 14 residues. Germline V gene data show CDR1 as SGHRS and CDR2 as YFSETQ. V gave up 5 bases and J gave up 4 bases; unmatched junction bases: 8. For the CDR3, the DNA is TGCGCCAGCAGGTCAGCGGGAAGGGGAGAGACCCAGTACTTC. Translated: CASRSAGRGETQYF.

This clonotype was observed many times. In nucleotides, the CDR3 is TGTGCCAGCAGTCTGGTGGTAACTGGAAACACCATATATTTT. Its translation: CASSLVVTGNTIYF. V gene TRBV12-3 or TRBV12-4 combines with J gene TRBJ1-3; D gene unclear. V dropped 5 bases and J dropped 2 bases, with 10 bases sitting between them. The CDR3 is 14 amino acids.